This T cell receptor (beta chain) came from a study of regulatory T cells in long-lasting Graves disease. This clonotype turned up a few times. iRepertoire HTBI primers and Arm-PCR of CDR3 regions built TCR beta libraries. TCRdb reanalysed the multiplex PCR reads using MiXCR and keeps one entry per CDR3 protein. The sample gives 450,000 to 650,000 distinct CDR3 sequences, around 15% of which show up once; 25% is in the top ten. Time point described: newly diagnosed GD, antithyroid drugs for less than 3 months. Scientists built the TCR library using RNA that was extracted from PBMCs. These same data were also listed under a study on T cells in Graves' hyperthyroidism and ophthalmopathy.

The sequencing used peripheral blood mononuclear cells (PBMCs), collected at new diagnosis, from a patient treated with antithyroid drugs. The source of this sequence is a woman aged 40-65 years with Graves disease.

CDR3 nucleotide sequence: TGTGCTAGTGGTTCAAATACCTACGAGCAGTACTTC. It translates to CASGSNTYEQYF. The chain recombines TRBV12-5 with TRBJ2-7; D unclear. CDR1 and CDR2 (germline): LGHNT, FRNRAP. The CDR3 runs 12 residues. V lost 4 bases and J lost 2, with 6 bases in between.